Following are 22 T cell receptor beta chains from one sample sequenced in a study of blood T cell repertoires in COVID-19. Repertoires were generated with immunoSEQ multiplex PCR, while TCRdb's copy carries only in-frame clones and drops some. The sample includes some 220,000 clones, 85% seen only once; the top ten take around 3%. Sequenced sample: peripheral blood. These receptors were collected from a man in his fifties who had recovered from COVID-19.

The chain employs TRBV3-1 (or the pseudogene TRBV3-2) and TRBJ1-5; perhaps TRBD1 as D (6 bases). In germline, CDR1 is LGHDT, CDR2 YNNKEL (reference sequence). There are 13 residues in the CDR3. V was clipped by 3 bases and J by 6 bases, with 9 bases between them. This chain's CDR3 is CASSQGAAQPQHF. The CDR3, as DNA: TGTGCCAGCAGCCAGGGGGCGGCTCAGCCCCAGCATTTT.

The V call is TRBV9, the J call TRBJ1-4; no reliable D call. Trimming pared 0 bases from V and 5 bases from J, leaving 11 bases between. Germline CDR1 and CDR2: SGDLS and YYNGEE. There are 15 residues in the CDR3. CDR3 residues: CASSVAGRQNEKLFF. The DNA for the CDR3 is TGTGCCAGCAGCGTAGCGGGAAGACAAAATGAAAAACTGTTTTTT.

The chain is built from TRBV30 and TRBJ2-7; D possibly corresponds to TRBD2 (6 bases). The CDR3 totals 14 residues. The germline V gene encodes CDR1 GTSNPN and CDR2 SVGIG (reference sequence). V was clipped by 4 bases and J by 7 bases, with 20 bases between them. The CDR3 loop is CAWTKILGAGEQYF. The CDR3 coding sequence is TGTGCCTGGACTAAAATCCTAGGGGCGGGGGAGCAGTACTTC. The full variable domain, its missing parts supplied by reference TRBV30 and TRBJ2-7, is SQTIHQWPATLVQPVGSPLSLECTVEGTSNPNLYWYRQAAGRGLQLLFYSVGIGQISSEVPQNLSASRPQDRQFILSSKKLLLSDSGFYLCAWTKILGAGEQYFGPGTRLTVT.

The V call is TRBV19, the J call TRBJ2-7; unclear D gene. From germline, CDR1 is LNHDA and CDR2 SQIVND (reference sequence). The CDR3 totals 13 residues. V lost 3 bases and J lost 3, with 9 bases in between. The CDR3 protein is CASSISGFYEQYF. In DNA form, the CDR3 reads TGTGCCAGTAGTATTTCCGGTTTCTACGAGCAGTACTTC. The variable domain in full, completed from reference TRBV19 and TRBJ2-7, reads DGGITQSPKYLFRKEGQNVTLSCEQNLNHDAMYWYRQDPGQGLRLIYYSQIVNDFQKGDIAEGYSVSREKKESFPLTVTSAQKNPTAFYLCASSISGFYEQYFGPGTRLTVT.

As DNA, the CDR3 is TGTGCCAGCAGTTTATCGGACACGACCTACAATGAGCAGTTCTTC. Translating it yields CASSLSDTTYNEQFF. The V gene is TRBV27, the J gene TRBJ2-1; a weak D match, TRBD1 (5 bases). In germline, CDR1 is MNHEY, CDR2 SMNVEV (reference sequence). Deletions cut 0 bases from V and 2 bases from J, with 8 bases between. The CDR3 sequence is 15 residues long.

The gene calls are TRBV6-4 and TRBJ2-2; 8 nucleotides match TRBD1. Per the germline V gene, CDR1 is MRHNA and CDR2 is SNTAGT. This CDR3 comprises 14 residues. V lost 4 bases to trimming and J lost 4 bases; unmatched junction nucleotides: 2. The CDR3 bases are TGTGCCAGCAGTGCGGGGACAGGCACCGGGGAGCTGTTTTTT. Translation gives CASSAGTGTGELFF.

The chain uses TRBV6-5 and TRBJ1-2; TRBD1 might be the D (6 bases). V gave up 6 bases and J gave up 4 bases, with 12 bases separating them. The V gene's germline CDR1 is MNHEY and CDR2 SVGAGI. The CDR3 is 13 residues long. The CDR3 spells CASSTGRSYGYTF. The CDR3 DNA follows: TGTGCCAGCAGCACAGGGCGTTCCTATGGCTACACCTTC.

This sequence joins TRBV7-8 and TRBJ2-7; 7 bases are shared with TRBD1. V lost 5 bases and J lost 6; bases outside the gene matches: 13. The CDR3 runs to 15 residues. Looked up from germline, CDR1 is SGHVS and CDR2 is FQNEAQ. The CDR3 here is CASSQSGTASREQYF. Here the CDR3 DNA reads TGTGCCAGCAGCCAATCCGGGACAGCTTCTCGCGAGCAGTACTTC. The full variable domain, completed using reference TRBV7-8 and TRBJ2-7, is GAGVSQSPRYKVAKRGQDVALRCDPISGHVSLFWYQQALGQGPEFLTYFQNEAQLDKSGLPSDRFFAERPEGSVSTLKIQRTQQEDSAVYLCASSQSGTASREQYFGPGTRLTVT.

J is TRBJ2-3 and V is TRBV3-1 (or the pseudogene TRBV3-2), with TRBD2 matching 10 bases. CDR1 is LGHDT and CDR2 is YNNKEL in the germline V gene (reference sequence). CDR3 length: 15 amino acids. V lost 2 bases to trimming and J lost 3 bases; unmatched junction nucleotides: 2. The CDR3 coding sequence is TGTGCCAGCAGCCAACTTAGCGGGAGGACAGATACGCAGTATTTT. Translating it yields CASSQLSGRTDTQYF.

J is TRBJ1-4 and V is TRBV4-1; no definite D call. Trimming stripped 0 bases from V and 4 bases from J, with 18 bases between. Germline CDR1 MGHRA, CDR2 YSYEKL. This CDR3 comprises 18 residues. This chain's CDR3 is CASSQEIPILAVNEKLFF. The CDR3 DNA follows: TGCGCCAGCAGCCAAGAAATTCCCATCCTAGCAGTTAATGAAAAACTGTTTTTT.

The rearrangement joins TRBV6-1 to TRBJ2-7, with 7 positions matching TRBD1. The CDR3 spans 13 residues. J gave up 4 bases and V 5 bases, and 5 bases lay outside the gene matches. CDR1 and CDR2 from the germline V gene are MNHNS and SASEGT. The CDR3 sequence is CASSKGQLYEQYF. For the CDR3, the DNA is TGTGCCAGCAGTAAGGGACAGCTATACGAGCAGTACTTC.

The chain combines TRBV20-1 with TRBJ2-5; D might be TRBD2 (5 bases). Germline V lookup: CDR1 DFQATT, CDR2 SNEGSKA (reference sequence). CDR3 length: 14 amino acids. V was cut by 3 bases and J by 4 bases, with 15 bases left in between. The CDR3 DNA reads TGCAGTGCTAGTGGGAGCGGAAACAGAGAGACCCAGTACTTC. Translation gives CSASGSGNRETQYF.

The chain combines TRBV10-2 with TRBJ2-1; D might be TRBD2 (6 bases). This CDR3 is built from 15 residues. The V end lost 6 bases, the J end lost 6 bases, and 18 bases lay between the germline ends. Germline V CDR1 and CDR2: WSHSY, SAAADI. The CDR3 region is CASRTGEVLPNEQFF. In DNA, the CDR3 is TGCGCCAGCAGGACGGGGGAGGTCCTACCCAATGAGCAGTTCTTC.

This chain links TRBV3-1 (or the pseudogene TRBV3-2) with TRBJ1-2; tentative D call: TRBD1 (5 bases). This CDR3 has 14 residues. Germline V gene lookup returns CDR1 LGHDT and CDR2 YNNKEL (reference sequence). V lost 2 bases and J 4 bases, leaving 11 bases between the germline ends. The CDR3 sequence: CASSQQGYSYGYTF. The CDR3 coding sequence is TGTGCCAGCAGCCAACAGGGATATAGCTATGGCTACACCTTC.

V and J are TRBV15 and TRBJ2-7; TRBD1 is a possible D gene (5 bases). Trimming took 5 bases from V and 1 from J, leaving 15 bases between them. The CDR3 is 15 residues long. The germline gives CDR1 LNHNV, CDR2 YYDKDF (reference sequence). CDR3 coding DNA: TGTGCCACCAGCGTAGGGGTCAGCTCTTCCTACGAGCAGTACTTC. Its translation is CATSVGVSSSYEQYF.

The CDR3 sequence: CASSPRTGGYQPQHF. CDR3 nucleotides: TGTGCCAGCAGTCCGAGGACAGGAGGCTATCAGCCCCAGCATTTT. The chain has TRBV28 and TRBJ1-5; TRBD1 aligns across 7 bases. From germline, CDR1 is MDHEN and CDR2 SYDVKM. Losses at the gene ends were 5 bases for V and 5 bases for J; bases not matched to a gene: 9. The CDR3 spans 15 residues. Drawing the rest from reference TRBV28 and TRBJ1-5, the complete variable domain is DVKVTQSSRYLVKRTGEKVFLECVQDMDHENMFWYRQDPGLGLRLIYFSYDVKMKEKGDIPEGYSVSREKKERFSLILESASTNQTSMYLCASSPRTGGYQPQHFGDGTRLSIL.

The rearrangement joins TRBV24-1 to TRBJ2-7; 9 bases are shared with TRBD1. This CDR3 comprises 15 residues. The germline gives CDR1 KGHDR, CDR2 SFDVKD. Losses at the gene ends were 4 bases for V and 1 base for J; bases not matched to a gene: 4. CDR3 sequence reads: CATSDSGTGSYEQYF. DNA for the CDR3: TGTGCCACCAGTGACTCCGGGACAGGGTCCTACGAGCAGTACTTC.

The rearrangement links TRBV3-1 (or the pseudogene TRBV3-2) to TRBJ2-1; a weak D match, TRBD2 (7 bases). V lost 8 bases to trimming and J lost 9 bases, with 20 bases between them. This CDR3 contains 14 residues. CDR1 is LGHDT and CDR2 is YNNKEL in the germline V gene (reference sequence). CDR3 nucleotide sequence: TGTGCCAGCGGGGGCGGGACTATCCTAACTGAGCAGTTCTTC. It specifies CASGGGTILTEQFF.

This chain links TRBV20-1 with TRBJ2-7, with D maybe TRBD1 (6 bases). Germline V gene lookup returns CDR1 DFQATT and CDR2 SNEGSKA (reference sequence). The V and J ends lost 3 bases and 4 bases respectively, with 10 bases between them. CDR3 length equals 12 residues. CDR3 DNA sequence: TGCAGTGCTAGTAGGGGGTTTTACGAGCAGTACTTC. Translated: CSASRGFYEQYF.

This sequence joins TRBV7-2 and TRBJ2-7; D unresolved. The V and J ends lost 5 bases and 2 bases respectively, with 7 bases between them. The CDR3 sequence is 12 residues long. In germline, CDR1 is SGHTA, CDR2 FQGNSA. The CDR3 spells CASSLLPYEQYF. For the CDR3, the DNA is TGTGCCAGCAGCCTCCTTCCCTACGAGCAGTACTTC.

This clone was found once. The V gene is TRBV7-8, the J gene TRBJ2-1; 8 nucleotides align to TRBD2. With V trimmed by 5 bases and J by 3 bases, 3 bases remained unmatched. The CDR3 runs to 14 residues. Germline CDR1 reads SGHVS; CDR2 reads FQNEAQ. The CDR3 nucleotides are TGTGCCAGCAGCGCCAGCGGGAGCTACAATGAGCAGTTCTTC. Residues: CASSASGSYNEQFF.

A few counts support this clone. The gene calls are TRBV5-1 and TRBJ2-7, with 9 bases lining up with TRBD1. The CDR3 consists of 15 residues. CDR1 is SGHRS, CDR2 YFSETQ, per germline. V shed 0 bases and J 6 bases; nucleotides not matched to a gene: 7. CDR3 protein: CASSLAGTGSREQYF. The DNA for the CDR3 is TGCGCCAGCAGCTTGGCGGGGACAGGGTCTCGCGAGCAGTACTTC.